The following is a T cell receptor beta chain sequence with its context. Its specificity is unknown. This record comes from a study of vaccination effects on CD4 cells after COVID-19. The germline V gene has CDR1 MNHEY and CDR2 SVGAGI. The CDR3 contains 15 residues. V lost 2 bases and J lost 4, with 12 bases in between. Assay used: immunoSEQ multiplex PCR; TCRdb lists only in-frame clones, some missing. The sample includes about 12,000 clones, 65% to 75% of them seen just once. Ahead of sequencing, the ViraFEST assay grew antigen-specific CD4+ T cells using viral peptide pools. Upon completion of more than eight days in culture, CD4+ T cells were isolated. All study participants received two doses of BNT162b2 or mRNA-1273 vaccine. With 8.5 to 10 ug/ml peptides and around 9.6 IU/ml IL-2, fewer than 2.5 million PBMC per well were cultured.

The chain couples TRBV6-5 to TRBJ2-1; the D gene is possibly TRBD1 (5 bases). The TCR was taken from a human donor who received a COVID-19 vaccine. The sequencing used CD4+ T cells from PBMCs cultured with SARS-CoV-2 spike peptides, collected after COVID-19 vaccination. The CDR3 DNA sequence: TGTGCCAGCAGTTACCGCAGGGTAGGGTACAATGAGCAGTTCTTC. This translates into CASSYRRVGYNEQFF.